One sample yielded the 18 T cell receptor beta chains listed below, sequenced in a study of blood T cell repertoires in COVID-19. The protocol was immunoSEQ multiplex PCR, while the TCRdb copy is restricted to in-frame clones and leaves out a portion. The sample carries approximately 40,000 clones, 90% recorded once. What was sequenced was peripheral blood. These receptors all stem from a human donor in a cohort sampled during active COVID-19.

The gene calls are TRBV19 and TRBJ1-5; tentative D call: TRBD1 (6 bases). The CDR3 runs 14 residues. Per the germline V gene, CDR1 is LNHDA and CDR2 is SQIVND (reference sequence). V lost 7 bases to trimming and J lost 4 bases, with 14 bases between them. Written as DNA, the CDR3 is TGTGCCAGTACCCCCACGGGGACAAATCAGCCCCAGCATTTT. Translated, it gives CASTPTGTNQPQHF.

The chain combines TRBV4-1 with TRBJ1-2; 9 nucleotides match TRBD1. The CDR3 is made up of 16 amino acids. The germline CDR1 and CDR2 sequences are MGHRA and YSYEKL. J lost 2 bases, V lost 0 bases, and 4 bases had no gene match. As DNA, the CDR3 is TGCGCCAGCAGCCAAGATCTAACAGGGGGCAACTATGGCTACACCTTC. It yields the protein CASSQDLTGGNYGYTF.

The CDR3 nucleotides are TGCGCCAGCAGCAAACTAAGAGGGCTCTTGGCAGGGGTGAACGAGCAGTACTTC. It codes for CASSKLRGLLAGVNEQYF. V usage is TRBV4-1 and J usage is TRBJ2-7; TRBD1 might be the D (6 bases). The CDR3 runs 18 residues. Trimming took off 5 bases at V and 5 bases at J, with 28 bases between the two ends. Germline CDR1 MGHRA, CDR2 YSYEKL.

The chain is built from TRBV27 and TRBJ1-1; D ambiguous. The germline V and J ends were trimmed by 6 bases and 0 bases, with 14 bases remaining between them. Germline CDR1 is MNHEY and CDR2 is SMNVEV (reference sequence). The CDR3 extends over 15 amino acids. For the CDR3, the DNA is TGTGCCAGCAGACCAACGCGAGGGCTGAACACTGAAGCTTTCTTT. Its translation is CASRPTRGLNTEAFF.

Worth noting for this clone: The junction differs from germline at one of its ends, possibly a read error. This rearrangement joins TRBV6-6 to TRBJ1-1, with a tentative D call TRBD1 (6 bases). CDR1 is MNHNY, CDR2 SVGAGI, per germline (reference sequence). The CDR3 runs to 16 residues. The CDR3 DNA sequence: TGTGTCAGCAGTCACTTACGGGGGGCGAAAAACACTGAAGCTTTCTTT. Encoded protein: CVSSHLRGAKNTEAFF.

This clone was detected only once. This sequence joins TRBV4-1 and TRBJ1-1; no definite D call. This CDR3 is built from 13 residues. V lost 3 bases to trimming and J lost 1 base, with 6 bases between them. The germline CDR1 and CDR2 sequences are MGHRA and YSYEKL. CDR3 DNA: TGCGCCAGCAGCCAGGCACAGAACACTGAAGCTTTCTTT. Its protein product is CASSQAQNTEAFF.

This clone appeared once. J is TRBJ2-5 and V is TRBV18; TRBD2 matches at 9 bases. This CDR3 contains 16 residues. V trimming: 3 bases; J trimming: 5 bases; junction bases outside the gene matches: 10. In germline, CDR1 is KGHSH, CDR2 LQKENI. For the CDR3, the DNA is TGTGCCAGCTCACCCTTGGGTAGCGGGAGCGGCGAGACCCAGTACTTC. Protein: CASSPLGSGSGETQYF. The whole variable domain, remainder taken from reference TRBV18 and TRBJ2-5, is NAGVMQNPRHLVRRRGQEARLRCSPMKGHSHVYWYRQLPEEGLKFMVYLQKENIIDESGMPKERFSAEFPKEGPSILRIQQVVRGDSAAYFCASSPLGSGSGETQYFGPGTRLLVL.

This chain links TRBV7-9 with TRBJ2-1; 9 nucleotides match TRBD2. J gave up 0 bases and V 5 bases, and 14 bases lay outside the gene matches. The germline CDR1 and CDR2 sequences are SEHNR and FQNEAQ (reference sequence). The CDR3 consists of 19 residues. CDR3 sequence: CASSPHRAGGISSYNEQFF. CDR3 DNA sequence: TGTGCCAGCAGCCCACACCGGGCGGGAGGGATAAGCTCCTACAATGAGCAGTTCTTC.

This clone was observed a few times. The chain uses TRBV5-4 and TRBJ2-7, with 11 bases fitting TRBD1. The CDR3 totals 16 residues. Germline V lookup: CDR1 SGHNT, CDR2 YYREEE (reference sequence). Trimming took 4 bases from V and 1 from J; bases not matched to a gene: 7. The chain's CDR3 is CASSAGQGAASYEQYF. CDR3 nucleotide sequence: TGTGCCAGCAGCGCCGGACAGGGGGCTGCGTCCTACGAGCAGTACTTC. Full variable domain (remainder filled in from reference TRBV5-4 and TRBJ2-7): ETGVTQSPTHLIKTRGQQVTLRCSSQSGHNTVSWYQQALGQGPQFIFQYYREEENGRGNFPPRFSGLQFPNYSSELNVNALELDDSALYLCASSAGQGAASYEQYFGPGTRLTVT.

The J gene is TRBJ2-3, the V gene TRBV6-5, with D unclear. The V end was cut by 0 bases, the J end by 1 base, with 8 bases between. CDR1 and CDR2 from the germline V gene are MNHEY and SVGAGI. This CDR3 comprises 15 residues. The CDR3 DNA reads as TGTGCCAGCAGTTACTCTGGGCACGGCACAGATACGCAGTATTTT. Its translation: CASSYSGHGTDTQYF.

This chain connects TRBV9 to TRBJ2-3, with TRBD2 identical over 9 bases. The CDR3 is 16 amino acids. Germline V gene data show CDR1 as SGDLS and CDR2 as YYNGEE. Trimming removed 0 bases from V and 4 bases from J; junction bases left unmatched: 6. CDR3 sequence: CASSVGAGGGADTQYF. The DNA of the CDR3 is TGTGCCAGCAGCGTAGGAGCGGGAGGTGGGGCAGATACGCAGTATTTT.

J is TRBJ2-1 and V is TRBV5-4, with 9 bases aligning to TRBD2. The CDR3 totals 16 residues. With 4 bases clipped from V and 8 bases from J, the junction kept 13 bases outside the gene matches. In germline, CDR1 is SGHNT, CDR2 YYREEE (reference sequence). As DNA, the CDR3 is TGTGCCAGCAGCCTTACTGGCGGGAGGGCCCGGGATGAGCAGTTCTTC. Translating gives CASSLTGGRARDEQFF.

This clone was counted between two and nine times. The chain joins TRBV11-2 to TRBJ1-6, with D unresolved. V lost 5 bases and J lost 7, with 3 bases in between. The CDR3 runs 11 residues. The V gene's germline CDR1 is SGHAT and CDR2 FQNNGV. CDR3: CASSRNSPLHF. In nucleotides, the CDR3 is TGTGCCAGCAGCCGGAATTCACCCCTCCACTTT.

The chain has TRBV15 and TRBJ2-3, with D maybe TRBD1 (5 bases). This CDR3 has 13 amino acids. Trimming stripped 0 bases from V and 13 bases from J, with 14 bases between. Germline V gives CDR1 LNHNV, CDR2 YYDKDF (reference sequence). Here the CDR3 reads CATSRDTGRVEYF. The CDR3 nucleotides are TGTGCCACCAGCAGAGATACGGGCAGGGTGGAGTATTTT.

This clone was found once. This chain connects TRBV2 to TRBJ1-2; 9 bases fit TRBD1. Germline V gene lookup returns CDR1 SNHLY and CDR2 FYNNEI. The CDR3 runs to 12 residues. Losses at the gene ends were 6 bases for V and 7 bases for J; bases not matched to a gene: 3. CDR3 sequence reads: CASRTGGVGYTF. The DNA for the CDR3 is TGTGCCAGCAGGACAGGGGGAGTTGGCTACACCTTC.

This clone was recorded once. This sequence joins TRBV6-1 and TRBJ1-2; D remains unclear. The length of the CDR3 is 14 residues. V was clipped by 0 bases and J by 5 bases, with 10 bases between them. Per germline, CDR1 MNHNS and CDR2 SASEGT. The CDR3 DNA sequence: TGTGCCAGCAGTGAAGCGGGTCGAGGATATGGCTACACCTTC. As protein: CASSEAGRGYGYTF.

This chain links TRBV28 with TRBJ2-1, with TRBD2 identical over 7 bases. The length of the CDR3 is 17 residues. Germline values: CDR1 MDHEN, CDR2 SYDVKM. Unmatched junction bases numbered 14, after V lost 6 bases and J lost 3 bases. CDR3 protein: CASRLRATSPYYNEQFF. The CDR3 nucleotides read TGTGCCAGCAGGCTCCGCGCGACTAGCCCCTACTACAATGAGCAGTTCTTC.

CDR3 DNA: TGTGCCAGCAGCTCTAGCGGGGTAAACACCGGGGAGCTGTTTTTT. It translates to CASSSSGVNTGELFF. The chain carries TRBV7-7 and TRBJ2-2, with 9 positions matching TRBD2. CDR3 length: 15 residues. V gave up 4 bases and J gave up 2 bases; unmatched junction bases: 2. Looked up from germline, CDR1 is SSHAT and CDR2 is FNYEAQ (reference sequence). The whole variable domain, remainder taken from reference TRBV7-7 and TRBJ2-2, is GAGVSQSPRYKVTKRGQDVTLRCDPISSHATLYWYQQALGQGPEFLTYFNYEAQPDKSGLPSDRFSAERPEGSISTLTIQRTEQRDSAMYRCASSSSGVNTGELFFGEGSRLTVL.